This T cell receptor beta chain was captured in a study of shared clonotypes between healthy human individuals. Each subset's genomic DNA was shared equally among a number of immunoSEQ plates. As processed by the authors: Junction-only sequences without quality scores were provided by ImmunoSEQ, so filtering was different. Sequenced by immunoSEQ multiplex PCR; TCRdb stores in-frame clones only, minus some. That table gives V, J and clone size, and the DNA gave D and trimming. The table lists 630,000 or so clones, roughly 98% of them singletons. V was cut by 5 bases and J by 4 bases, with 8 bases left in between. CDR3 length: 11 amino acids. From germline, CDR1 is DFQATT and CDR2 SNEGSKA (reference sequence). Naivety among CD8 cells was defined by CD45RO negativity and positive CCR7 selection, thereby excluding terminally differentiated effector memory CD45RA+ cells.

The source is a young man in good health. Sequencing used naive CD8+ T cells sorted from blood. The chain carries TRBV20-1 and TRBJ1-2, with D uncertain. The CDR3 loop is CSAPGPYGYTF. CDR3 bases: TGCAGTGCTCCAGGCCCCTATGGCTACACCTTC.